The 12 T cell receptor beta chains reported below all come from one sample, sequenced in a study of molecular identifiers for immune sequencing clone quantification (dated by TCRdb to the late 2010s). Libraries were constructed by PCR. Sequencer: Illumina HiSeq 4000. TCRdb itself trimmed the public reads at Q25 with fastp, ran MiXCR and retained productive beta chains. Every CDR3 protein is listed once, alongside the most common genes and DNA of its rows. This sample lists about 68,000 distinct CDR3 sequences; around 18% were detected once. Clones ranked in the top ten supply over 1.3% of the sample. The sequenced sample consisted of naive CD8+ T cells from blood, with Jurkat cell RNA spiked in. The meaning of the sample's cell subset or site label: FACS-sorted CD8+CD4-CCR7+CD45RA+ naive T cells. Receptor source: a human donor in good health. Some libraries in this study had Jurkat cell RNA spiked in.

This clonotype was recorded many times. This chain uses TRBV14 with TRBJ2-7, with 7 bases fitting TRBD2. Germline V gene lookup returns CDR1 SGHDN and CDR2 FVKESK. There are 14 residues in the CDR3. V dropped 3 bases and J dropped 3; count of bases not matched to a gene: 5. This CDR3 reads CASSHGGRVYEQYF. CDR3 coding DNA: TGTGCCAGCAGCCACGGCGGGAGAGTCTACGAGCAGTACTTC.

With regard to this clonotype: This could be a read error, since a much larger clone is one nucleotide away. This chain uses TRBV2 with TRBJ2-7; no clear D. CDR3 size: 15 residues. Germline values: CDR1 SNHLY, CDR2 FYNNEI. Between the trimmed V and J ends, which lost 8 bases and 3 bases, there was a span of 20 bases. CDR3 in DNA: TGTGCCAGCGGGAAAAGACTGGGGATCCTCTACGAGCAGTACTTC. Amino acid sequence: CASGKRLGILYEQYF.

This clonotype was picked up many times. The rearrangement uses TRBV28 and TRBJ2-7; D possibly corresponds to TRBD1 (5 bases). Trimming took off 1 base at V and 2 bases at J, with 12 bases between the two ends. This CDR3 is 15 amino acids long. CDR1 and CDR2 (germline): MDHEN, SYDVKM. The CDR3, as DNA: TGTGCCAGCAGTTTATTTTTGGACACCGCCTACGAGCAGTACTTC. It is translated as CASSLFLDTAYEQYF.

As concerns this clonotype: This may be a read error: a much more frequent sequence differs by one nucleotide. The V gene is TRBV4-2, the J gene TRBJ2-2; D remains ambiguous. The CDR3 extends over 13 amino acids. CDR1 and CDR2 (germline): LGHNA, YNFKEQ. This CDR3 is CTSSQDATGELFF. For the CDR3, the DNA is TGTACCAGCAGCCAAGATGCCACCGGGGAGCTGTTTTTT.

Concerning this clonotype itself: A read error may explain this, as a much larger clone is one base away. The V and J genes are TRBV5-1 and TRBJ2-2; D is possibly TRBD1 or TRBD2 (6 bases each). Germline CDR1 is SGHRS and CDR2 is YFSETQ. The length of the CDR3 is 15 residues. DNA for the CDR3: TGCGCCGGCAGCCCGGAGGGGGGAACTACCGGGGAGCTGTTTTTT. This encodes CAGSPEGGTTGELFF.

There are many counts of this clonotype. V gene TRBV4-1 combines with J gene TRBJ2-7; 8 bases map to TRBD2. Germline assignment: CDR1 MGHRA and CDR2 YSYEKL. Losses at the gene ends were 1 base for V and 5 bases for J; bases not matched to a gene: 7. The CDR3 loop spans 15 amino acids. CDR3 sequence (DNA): TGCGCCAGCAGCCAAGTAAATCGGCGGGAGGACGAGCAGTACTTC. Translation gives CASSQVNRREDEQYF.

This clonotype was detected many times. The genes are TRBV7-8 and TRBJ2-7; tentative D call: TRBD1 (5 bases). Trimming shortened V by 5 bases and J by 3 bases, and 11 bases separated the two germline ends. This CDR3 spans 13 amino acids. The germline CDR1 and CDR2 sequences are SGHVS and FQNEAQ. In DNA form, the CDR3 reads TGTGCCAGCAGCGTACGGCAGGGCTACGAGCAGTACTTC. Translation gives CASSVRQGYEQYF.

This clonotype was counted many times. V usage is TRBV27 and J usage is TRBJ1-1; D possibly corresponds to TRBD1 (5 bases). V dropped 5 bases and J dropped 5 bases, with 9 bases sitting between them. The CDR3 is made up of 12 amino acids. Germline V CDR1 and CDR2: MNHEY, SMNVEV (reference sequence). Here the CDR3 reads CASSPGGTEAFF. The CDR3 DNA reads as TGTGCCAGCAGTCCGGGGGGGACTGAAGCTTTCTTT.

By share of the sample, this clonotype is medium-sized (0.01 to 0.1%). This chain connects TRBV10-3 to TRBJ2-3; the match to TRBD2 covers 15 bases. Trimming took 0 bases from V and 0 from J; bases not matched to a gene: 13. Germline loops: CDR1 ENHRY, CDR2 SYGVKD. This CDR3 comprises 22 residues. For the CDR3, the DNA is TGTGCCATCAGTGAGTCGCCCGGGACTAGCGGGAGGCGCTACACTAGCACAGATACGCAGTATTTT. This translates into CAISESPGTSGRRYTSTDTQYF.

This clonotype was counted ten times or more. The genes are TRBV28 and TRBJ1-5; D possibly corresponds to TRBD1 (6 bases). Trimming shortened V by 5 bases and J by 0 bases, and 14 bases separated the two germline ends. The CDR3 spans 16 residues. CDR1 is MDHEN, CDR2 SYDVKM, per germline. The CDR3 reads CASSGPGHYSNQPQHF. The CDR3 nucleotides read TGTGCCAGCAGTGGTCCGGGACACTATAGCAATCAGCCCCAGCATTTT. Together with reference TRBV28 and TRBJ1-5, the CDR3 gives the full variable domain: DVKVTQSSRYLVKRTGEKVFLECVQDMDHENMFWYRQDPGLGLRLIYFSYDVKMKEKGDIPEGYSVSREKKERFSLILESASTNQTSMYLCASSGPGHYSNQPQHFGDGTRLSIL.

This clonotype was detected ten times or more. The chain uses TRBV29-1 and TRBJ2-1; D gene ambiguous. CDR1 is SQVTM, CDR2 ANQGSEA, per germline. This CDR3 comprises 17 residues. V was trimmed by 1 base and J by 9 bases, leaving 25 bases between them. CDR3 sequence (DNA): TGCAGCGTTGAAGCCTCTTTATCGCTAGTTAGGTTGGGTGAGCAGTTCTTC. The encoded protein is CSVEASLSLVRLGEQFF.

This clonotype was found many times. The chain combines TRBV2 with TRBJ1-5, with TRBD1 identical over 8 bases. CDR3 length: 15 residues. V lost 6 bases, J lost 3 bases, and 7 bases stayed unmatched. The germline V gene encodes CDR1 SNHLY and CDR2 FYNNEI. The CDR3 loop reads CASSVTGQVNQPQHF. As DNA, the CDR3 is TGTGCCAGCAGCGTTACGGGACAGGTCAATCAGCCCCAGCATTTT.